The rows below give T cell receptor beta chains drawn from one sample of a study of blood T cells in healthy people across ages. TCRdb re-derived calls from the 5' RACE reads in MiXCR, one entry per CDR3 protein. In the table there are more than 1 million distinct CDR3 sequences, less than 50% of which are singletons. The source material was blood. The receptors stem from a woman aged 60 to 75 in good health. Both conserved end residues are part of each CDR3. Fields, in order: CDR3 DNA, CDR3 protein, clone size, J gene, V gene, D gene. The D gene is left open where the match is weak. Clone size is stated in some rows and not others, as once, few, many or a class when expanded.

cdr3_nt: TGTGCCAGCAGGAGAGGGGACAGGACAGGGAACTATGGCTACACCTTC; cdr3_aa: CASRRGDRTGNYGYTF; clone_size: -; j_call: TRBJ1-2; v_call: TRBV6-5; d_call: TRBD1
cdr3_nt: TGCAGTGCTAGAGAACCCTTGACTACTGCGCAGTATTTT; cdr3_aa: CSAREPLTTAQYF; clone_size: few; j_call: TRBJ2-3; v_call: TRBV20-1; d_call: -
cdr3_nt: TGTGCCAGCAGCCTCCTCGGGGAGCTGTTTTTT; cdr3_aa: CASSLLGELFF; clone_size: -; j_call: TRBJ2-2; v_call: TRBV3-1; d_call: -
cdr3_nt: TGTGCCAGCGCCTTCCAGCCGGTGGATGAGCAGTTCTTC; cdr3_aa: CASAFQPVDEQFF; clone_size: -; j_call: TRBJ2-1; v_call: TRBV27; d_call: -
cdr3_nt: TGCAGTGCTTCCGGGACAGGGTCTATCCGCGAGCAGTTCTTC; cdr3_aa: CSASGTGSIREQFF; clone_size: -; j_call: TRBJ2-1; v_call: TRBV20-1; d_call: TRBD1
cdr3_nt: TGTGCCTGGAGTGAAGAGGGACCTGGCTACACCTTC; cdr3_aa: CAWSEEGPGYTF; clone_size: few; j_call: TRBJ1-2; v_call: TRBV30; d_call: -
cdr3_nt: TGTGCCAGCAGTTCATTAAGAGGGGACTCCTACAATGAGCAGTTCTTC; cdr3_aa: CASSSLRGDSYNEQFF; clone_size: few; j_call: TRBJ2-1; v_call: TRBV27; d_call: -
cdr3_nt: TGTGCCAGCAGCTTCGGCGGGACCCAGCATAGCAATGAGCAGTTCTTC; cdr3_aa: CASSFGGTQHSNEQFF; clone_size: -; j_call: TRBJ2-1; v_call: TRBV7-6; d_call: -
cdr3_nt: TGTGCCAGCAGAGGGGAATTGGATACGCAGTATTTT; cdr3_aa: CASRGELDTQYF; clone_size: few; j_call: TRBJ2-3; v_call: TRBV28; d_call: -
cdr3_nt: TGCAGCGTCCCCAGGGGGGGGAACACTGAAGCTTTCTTT; cdr3_aa: CSVPRGGNTEAFF; clone_size: few; j_call: TRBJ1-1; v_call: TRBV29-1; d_call: TRBD1
cdr3_nt: TGTGCCAGCAGTTCGGGGACAGGCAGCGGGGCGCAGCCCCAGCATTTT; cdr3_aa: CASSSGTGSGAQPQHF; clone_size: once; j_call: TRBJ1-5; v_call: TRBV28; d_call: TRBD1
cdr3_nt: TGTGCCAGCCTTCGACAGGGTGGACCAGGTACGCAGTATTTT; cdr3_aa: CASLRQGGPGTQYF; clone_size: -; j_call: TRBJ2-3; v_call: TRBV28; d_call: TRBD1
cdr3_nt: TGTGCCATCGGATCGGGACAGGGCTACAATGAGCAGTACTTC; cdr3_aa: CAIGSGQGYNEQYF; clone_size: -; j_call: TRBJ2-7; v_call: TRBV10-3; d_call: TRBD1
cdr3_nt: TGTGCCAGCTCACCCTGGGCGGGAGTCGGCACCGGGGAGCTGTTTTTT; cdr3_aa: CASSPWAGVGTGELFF; clone_size: -; j_call: TRBJ2-2; v_call: TRBV18; d_call: TRBD2
cdr3_nt: TGCAGTGCTAGTAGGCAGGGAGCAGGAAACACCATATATTTT; cdr3_aa: CSASRQGAGNTIYF; clone_size: -; j_call: TRBJ1-3; v_call: TRBV20-1; d_call: -
cdr3_nt: TGCGCCAGCAGCTTGGGGACTAGCGGGCCAAGCACAGATACGCAGTATTTT; cdr3_aa: CASSLGTSGPSTDTQYF; clone_size: few; j_call: TRBJ2-3; v_call: TRBV5-1; d_call: TRBD2
cdr3_nt: TGTGCCAGCAGTCTTAGCGGGAGCGAGCAGTACTTC; cdr3_aa: CASSLSGSEQYF; clone_size: -; j_call: TRBJ2-7; v_call: TRBV6-1; d_call: TRBD2
cdr3_nt: TGCAGCGTTGACTACCTTTCCGGGGGGCGAGACGGCTACACCTTC; cdr3_aa: CSVDYLSGGRDGYTF; clone_size: few; j_call: TRBJ1-2; v_call: TRBV29-1; d_call: -
cdr3_nt: TGTGCCAGCAGGCAAGCGGGAGGTCCCTACAATGAGCAGTACTTC; cdr3_aa: CASRQAGGPYNEQYF; clone_size: once; j_call: TRBJ2-7; v_call: TRBV27; d_call: TRBD2
cdr3_nt: TGTGCCAGCAGTTTTGGGGGTTTCTCAGATACGCAGTATTTT; cdr3_aa: CASSFGGFSDTQYF; clone_size: -; j_call: TRBJ2-3; v_call: TRBV27; d_call: -
cdr3_nt: TGTGCCAGCAGCTCCCGACAGGGGGCAGTTTACAATGAGCAGTTCTTC; cdr3_aa: CASSSRQGAVYNEQFF; clone_size: few; j_call: TRBJ2-1; v_call: TRBV27; d_call: TRBD1
cdr3_nt: TGCAGTGCTAAGAGCGGGAGCAACCTATACAATGAGCAGTTCTTC; cdr3_aa: CSAKSGSNLYNEQFF; clone_size: -; j_call: TRBJ2-1; v_call: TRBV20-1; d_call: TRBD2
cdr3_nt: TGCAGTGCCATAGCGGGACCCTTGTCCTACGAGCAGTACTTC; cdr3_aa: CSAIAGPLSYEQYF; clone_size: few; j_call: TRBJ2-7; v_call: TRBV20-1; d_call: TRBD2